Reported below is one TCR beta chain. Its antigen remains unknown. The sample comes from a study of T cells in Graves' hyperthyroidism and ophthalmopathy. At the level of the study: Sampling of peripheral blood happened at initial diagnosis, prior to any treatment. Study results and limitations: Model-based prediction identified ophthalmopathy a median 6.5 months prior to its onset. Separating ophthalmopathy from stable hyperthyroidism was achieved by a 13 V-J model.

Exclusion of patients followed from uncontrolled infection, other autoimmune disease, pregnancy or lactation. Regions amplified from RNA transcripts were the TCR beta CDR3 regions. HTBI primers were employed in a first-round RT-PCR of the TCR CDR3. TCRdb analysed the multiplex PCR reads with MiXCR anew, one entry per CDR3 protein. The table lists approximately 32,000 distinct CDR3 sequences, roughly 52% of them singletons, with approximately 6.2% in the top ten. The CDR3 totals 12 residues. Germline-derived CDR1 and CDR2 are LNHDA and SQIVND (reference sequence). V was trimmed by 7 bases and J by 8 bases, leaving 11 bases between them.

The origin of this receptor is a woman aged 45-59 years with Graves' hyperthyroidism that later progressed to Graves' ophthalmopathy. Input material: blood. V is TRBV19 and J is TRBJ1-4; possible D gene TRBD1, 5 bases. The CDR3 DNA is TGTGCCAGTAAAAGGGGAGGGGAAAAACTGTTTTTT. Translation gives CASKRGGEKLFF. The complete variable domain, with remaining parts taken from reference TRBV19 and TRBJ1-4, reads DGGITQSPKYLFRKEGQNVTLSCEQNLNHDAMYWYRQDPGQGLRLIYYSQIVNDFQKGDIAEGYSVSREKKESFPLTVTSAQKNPTAFYLCASKRGGEKLFFGSGTQLSVL.